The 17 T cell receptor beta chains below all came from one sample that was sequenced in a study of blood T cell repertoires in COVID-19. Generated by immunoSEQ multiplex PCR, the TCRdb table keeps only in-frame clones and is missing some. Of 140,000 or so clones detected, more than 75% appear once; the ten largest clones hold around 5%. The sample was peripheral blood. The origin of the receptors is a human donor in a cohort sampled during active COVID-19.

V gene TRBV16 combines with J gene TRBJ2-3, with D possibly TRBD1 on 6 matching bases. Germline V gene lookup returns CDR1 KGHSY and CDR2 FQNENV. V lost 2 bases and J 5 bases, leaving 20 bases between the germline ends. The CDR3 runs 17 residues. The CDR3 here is CASSQGLPGARVDTQYF. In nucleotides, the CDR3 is TGTGCCAGCAGCCAAGGCCTTCCAGGGGCTCGTGTAGATACGCAGTATTTT.

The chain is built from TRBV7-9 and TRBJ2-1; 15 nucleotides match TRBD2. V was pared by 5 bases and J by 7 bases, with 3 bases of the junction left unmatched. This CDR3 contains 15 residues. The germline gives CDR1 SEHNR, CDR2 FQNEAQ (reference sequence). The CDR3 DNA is TGTGCCAGCAGCGGACTAGCGGGGGGGCCAAATGAGCAGTTCTTC. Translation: CASSGLAGGPNEQFF. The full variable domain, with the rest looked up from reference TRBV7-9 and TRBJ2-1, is DTGVSQNPRHKITKRGQNVTFRCDPISEHNRLYWYRQTLGQGPEFLTYFQNEAQLEKSRLLSDRFSAERPKGSFSTLEIQRTEQGDSAMYLCASSGLAGGPNEQFFGPGTRLTVL.

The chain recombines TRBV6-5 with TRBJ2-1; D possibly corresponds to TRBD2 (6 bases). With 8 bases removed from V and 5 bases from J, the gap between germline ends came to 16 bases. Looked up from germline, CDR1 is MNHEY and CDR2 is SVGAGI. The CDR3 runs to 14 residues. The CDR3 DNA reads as TGTGCCAGCCGCCAGGCGGGGTTCCACAATGAGCAGTTCTTC. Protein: CASRQAGFHNEQFF.

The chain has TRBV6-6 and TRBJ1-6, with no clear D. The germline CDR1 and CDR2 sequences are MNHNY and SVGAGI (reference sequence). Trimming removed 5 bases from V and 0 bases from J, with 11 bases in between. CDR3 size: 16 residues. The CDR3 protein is CASSAGISSYNSPLHF. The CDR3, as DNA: TGTGCCAGCAGTGCCGGGATTAGCTCCTATAATTCACCCCTCCACTTT.

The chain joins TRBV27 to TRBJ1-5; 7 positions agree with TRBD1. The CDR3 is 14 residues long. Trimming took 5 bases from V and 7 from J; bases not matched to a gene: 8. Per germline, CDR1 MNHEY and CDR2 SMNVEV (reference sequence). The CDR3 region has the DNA TGTGCCAGCAGTCCGCCGGGACAGAACCAGCCCCAGCATTTT. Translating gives CASSPPGQNQPQHF.

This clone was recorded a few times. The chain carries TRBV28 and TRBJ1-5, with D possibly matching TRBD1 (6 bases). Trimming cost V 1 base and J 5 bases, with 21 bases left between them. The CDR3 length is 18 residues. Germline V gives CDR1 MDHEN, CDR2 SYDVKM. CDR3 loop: CASSLSPQRGAGHQPQHF. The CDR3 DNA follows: TGTGCCAGCAGTTTATCGCCCCAGCGGGGGGCGGGTCATCAGCCCCAGCATTTT.

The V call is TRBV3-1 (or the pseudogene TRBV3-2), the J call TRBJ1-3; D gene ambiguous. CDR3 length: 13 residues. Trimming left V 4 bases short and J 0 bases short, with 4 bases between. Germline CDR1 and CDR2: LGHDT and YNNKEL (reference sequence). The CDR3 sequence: CASSLHSGNTIYF. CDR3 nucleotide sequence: TGTGCCAGCAGCCTCCACTCTGGAAACACCATATATTTT.

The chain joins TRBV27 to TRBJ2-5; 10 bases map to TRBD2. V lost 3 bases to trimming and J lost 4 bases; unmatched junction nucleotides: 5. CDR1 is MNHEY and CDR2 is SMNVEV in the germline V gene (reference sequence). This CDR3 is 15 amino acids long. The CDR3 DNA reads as TGTGCCAGCAGTTTCCTAGCGGGAGCGGGAGAGACCCAGTACTTC. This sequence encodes CASSFLAGAGETQYF.

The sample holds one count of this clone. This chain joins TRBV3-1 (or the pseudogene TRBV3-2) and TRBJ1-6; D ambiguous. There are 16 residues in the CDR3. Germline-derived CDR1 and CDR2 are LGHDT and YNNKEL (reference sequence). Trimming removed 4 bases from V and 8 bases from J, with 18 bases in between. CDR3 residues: CASSRPGRGGYSPLHF. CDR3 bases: TGTGCCAGCAGCCGACCCGGGCGTGGCGGGTATTCACCCCTCCACTTT.

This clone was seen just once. Written as DNA, the CDR3 is TGTGCCAGCAGCGCTATGACTAGCGGGACTCCAGATACGCAGTATTTT. Amino acid sequence: CASSAMTSGTPDTQYF. This chain links TRBV9 with TRBJ2-3; TRBD2 aligns across 11 bases. This CDR3 contains 16 residues. CDR1 and CDR2 (germline): SGDLS, YYNGEE. V lost 3 bases to trimming and J lost 4 bases; unmatched junction nucleotides: 7.

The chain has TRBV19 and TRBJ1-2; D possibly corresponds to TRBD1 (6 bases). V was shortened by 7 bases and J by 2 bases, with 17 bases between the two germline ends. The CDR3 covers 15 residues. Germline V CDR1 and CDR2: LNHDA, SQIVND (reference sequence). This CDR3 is CASTQPRTVNYGYTF. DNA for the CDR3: TGTGCCAGTACCCAACCCCGGACAGTCAACTATGGCTACACCTTC.

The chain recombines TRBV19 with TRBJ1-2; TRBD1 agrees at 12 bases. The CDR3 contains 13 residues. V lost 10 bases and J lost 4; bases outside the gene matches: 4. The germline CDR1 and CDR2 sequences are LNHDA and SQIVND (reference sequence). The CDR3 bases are TGTGCCATCGGGACAGGGGGCTTCTATGGCTACACCTTC. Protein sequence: CAIGTGGFYGYTF.

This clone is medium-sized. CDR3 loop: CSVGWDTYGYTF. CDR3 coding DNA: TGCAGCGTTGGATGGGACACCTATGGCTACACCTTC. This chain links TRBV29-1 with TRBJ1-2, with D possibly being TRBD1 (6 bases). The CDR3 loop spans 12 amino acids. Between the trimmed V and J ends, which lost 4 bases and 4 bases, there was a span of 10 bases. The germline CDR1 and CDR2 sequences are SQVTM and ANQGSEA.

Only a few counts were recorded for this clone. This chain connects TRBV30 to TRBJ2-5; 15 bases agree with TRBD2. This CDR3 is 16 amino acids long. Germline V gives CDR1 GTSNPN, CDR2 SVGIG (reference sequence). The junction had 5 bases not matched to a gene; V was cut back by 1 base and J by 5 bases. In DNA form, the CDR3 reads TGTGCCTGGAGTGCGGGACTAGCGGGAGGTTCGGAGACCCAGTACTTC. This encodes CAWSAGLAGGSETQYF.

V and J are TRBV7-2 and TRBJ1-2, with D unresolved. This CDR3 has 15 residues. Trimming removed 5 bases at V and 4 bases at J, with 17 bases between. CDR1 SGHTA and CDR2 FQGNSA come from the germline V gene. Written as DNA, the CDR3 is TGTGCCAGCAGCCCCGAGAGGCGGCAGACCTATGGCTACACCTTC. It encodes CASSPERRQTYGYTF.

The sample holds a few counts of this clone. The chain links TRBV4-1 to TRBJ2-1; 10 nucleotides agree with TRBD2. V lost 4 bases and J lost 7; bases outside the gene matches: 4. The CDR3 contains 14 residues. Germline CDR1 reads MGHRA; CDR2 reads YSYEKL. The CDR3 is CASSPSGRGNEQFF. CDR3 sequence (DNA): TGCGCCAGCAGCCCGAGCGGGAGGGGGAATGAGCAGTTCTTC.

CDR3: CASSVGQGGIEAFF. The CDR3, as DNA: TGTGCCAGCAGCGTAGGACAGGGTGGAATTGAAGCTTTCTTT. The chain employs TRBV9 and TRBJ1-1, with TRBD1 identical over 7 bases. Germline assignment: CDR1 SGDLS and CDR2 YYNGEE. CDR3 length: 14 residues. With V trimmed by 0 bases and J by 7 bases, 6 bases remained unmatched.